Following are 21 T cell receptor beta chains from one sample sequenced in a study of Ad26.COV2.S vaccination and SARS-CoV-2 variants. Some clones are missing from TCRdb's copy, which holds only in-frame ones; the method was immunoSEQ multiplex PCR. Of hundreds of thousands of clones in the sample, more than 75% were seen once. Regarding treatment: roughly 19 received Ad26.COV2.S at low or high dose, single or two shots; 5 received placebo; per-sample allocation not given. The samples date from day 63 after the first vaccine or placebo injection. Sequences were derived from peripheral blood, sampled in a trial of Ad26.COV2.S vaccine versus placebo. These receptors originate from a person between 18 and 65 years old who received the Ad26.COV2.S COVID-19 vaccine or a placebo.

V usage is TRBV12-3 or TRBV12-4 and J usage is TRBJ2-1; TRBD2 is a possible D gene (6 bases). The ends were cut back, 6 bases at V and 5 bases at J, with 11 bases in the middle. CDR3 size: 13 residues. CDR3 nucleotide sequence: TGTGCCAGCAGGGGGGGACCTAACAATGAGCAGTTCTTC. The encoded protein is CASRGGPNNEQFF.

The CDR3 DNA sequence: TGTGCCAGCAGCTTGGTAGGGGCGCAAGGCACTGAAGCTTTCTTT. It translates to CASSLVGAQGTEAFF. The rearrangement uses TRBV5-8 and TRBJ1-1; possibly TRBD1 for D (5 bases). V gave up 0 bases and J gave up 4 bases, with 13 bases separating them. Germline assignment: CDR1 SGHTS and CDR2 YDEGEE. This CDR3 contains 15 residues.

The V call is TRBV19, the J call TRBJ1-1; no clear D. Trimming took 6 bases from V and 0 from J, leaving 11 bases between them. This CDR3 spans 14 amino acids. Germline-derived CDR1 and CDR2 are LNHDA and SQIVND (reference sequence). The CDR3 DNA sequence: TGTGCCAGTAGCGGACGGCGACTGAACACTGAAGCTTTCTTT. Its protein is CASSGRRLNTEAFF.

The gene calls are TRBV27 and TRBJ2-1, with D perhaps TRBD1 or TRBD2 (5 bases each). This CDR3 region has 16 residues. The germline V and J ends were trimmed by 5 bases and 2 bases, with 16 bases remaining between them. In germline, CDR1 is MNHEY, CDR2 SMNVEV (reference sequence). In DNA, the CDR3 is TGTGCCAGCAGTATGATCCGGGACGGACCCTACAATGAGCAGTTCTTC. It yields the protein CASSMIRDGPYNEQFF.

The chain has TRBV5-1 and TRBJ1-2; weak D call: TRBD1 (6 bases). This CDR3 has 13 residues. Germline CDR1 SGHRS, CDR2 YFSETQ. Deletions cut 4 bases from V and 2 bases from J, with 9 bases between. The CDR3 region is CASSEGQNYGYTF. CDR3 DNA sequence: TGCGCCAGCAGCGAAGGACAGAACTATGGCTACACCTTC.

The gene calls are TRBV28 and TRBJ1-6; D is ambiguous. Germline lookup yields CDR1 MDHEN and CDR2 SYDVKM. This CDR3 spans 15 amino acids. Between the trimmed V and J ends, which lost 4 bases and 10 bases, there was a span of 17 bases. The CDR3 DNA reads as TGTGCCAGCAGTTCCGCGTTGGCCCCGTCCTCACCCCTCCACTTT. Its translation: CASSSALAPSSPLHF. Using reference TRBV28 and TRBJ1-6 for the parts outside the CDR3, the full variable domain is DVKVTQSSRYLVKRTGEKVFLECVQDMDHENMFWYRQDPGLGLRLIYFSYDVKMKEKGDIPEGYSVSREKKERFSLILESASTNQTSMYLCASSSALAPSSPLHFGNGTRLTVT.

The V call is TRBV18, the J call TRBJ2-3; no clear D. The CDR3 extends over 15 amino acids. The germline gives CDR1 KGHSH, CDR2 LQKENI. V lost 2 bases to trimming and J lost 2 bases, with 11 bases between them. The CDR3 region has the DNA TGTGCCAGCTCACCAAAGTTTGTCCTCACAGATACGCAGTATTTT. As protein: CASSPKFVLTDTQYF.

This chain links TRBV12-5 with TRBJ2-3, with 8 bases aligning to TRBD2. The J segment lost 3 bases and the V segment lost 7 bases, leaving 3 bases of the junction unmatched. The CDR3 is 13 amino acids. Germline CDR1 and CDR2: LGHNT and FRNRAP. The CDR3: CASASSGTDTQYF. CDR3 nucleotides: TGTGCTAGTGCTTCTAGCGGGACAGATACGCAGTATTTT.

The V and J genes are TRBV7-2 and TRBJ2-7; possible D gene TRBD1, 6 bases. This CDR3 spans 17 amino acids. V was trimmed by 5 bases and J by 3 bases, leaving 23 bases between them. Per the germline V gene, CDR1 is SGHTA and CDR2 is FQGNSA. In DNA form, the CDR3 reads TGTGCCAGCAGCCGCGTCCCCCATGGGGGCGGACTCTACGAGCAGTACTTC. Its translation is CASSRVPHGGGLYEQYF.

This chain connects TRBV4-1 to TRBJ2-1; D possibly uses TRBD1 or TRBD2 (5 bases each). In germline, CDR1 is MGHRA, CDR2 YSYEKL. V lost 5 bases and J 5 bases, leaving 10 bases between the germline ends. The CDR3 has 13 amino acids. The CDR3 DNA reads TGCGCCAGCAGCTCCCTGGGGGACAATGAGCAGTTCTTC. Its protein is CASSSLGDNEQFF.

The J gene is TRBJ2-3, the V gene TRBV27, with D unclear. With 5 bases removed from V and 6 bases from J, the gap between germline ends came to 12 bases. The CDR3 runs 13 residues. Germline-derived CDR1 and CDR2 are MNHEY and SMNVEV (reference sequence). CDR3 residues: CASSLTLWDTQYF. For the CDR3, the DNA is TGTGCCAGCAGTCTTACACTTTGGGATACGCAGTATTTT.

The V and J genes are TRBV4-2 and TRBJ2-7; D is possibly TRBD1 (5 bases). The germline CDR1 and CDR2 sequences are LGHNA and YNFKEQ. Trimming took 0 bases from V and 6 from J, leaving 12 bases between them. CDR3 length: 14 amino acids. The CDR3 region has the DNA TGTGCCAGCAGCCAAGATCTTCAGGGCCGCGAGCAGTACTTC. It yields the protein CASSQDLQGREQYF.

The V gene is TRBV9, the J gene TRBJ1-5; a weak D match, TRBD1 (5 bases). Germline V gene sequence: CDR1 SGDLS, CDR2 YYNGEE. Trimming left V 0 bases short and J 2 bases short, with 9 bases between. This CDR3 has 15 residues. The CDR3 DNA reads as TGTGCCAGCAGCGTAGGGGGGGATGGCAATCAGCCCCAGCATTTT. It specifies CASSVGGDGNQPQHF.

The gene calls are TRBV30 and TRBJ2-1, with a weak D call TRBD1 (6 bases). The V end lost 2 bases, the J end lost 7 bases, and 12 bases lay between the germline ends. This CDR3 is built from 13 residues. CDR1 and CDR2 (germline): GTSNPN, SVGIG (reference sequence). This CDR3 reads CAWSRGIRNEQFF. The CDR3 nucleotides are TGTGCCTGGAGTAGGGGGATCCGGAATGAGCAGTTCTTC. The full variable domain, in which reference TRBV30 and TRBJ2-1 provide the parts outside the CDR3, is SQTIHQWPATLVQPVGSPLSLECTVEGTSNPNLYWYRQAAGRGLQLLFYSVGIGQISSEVPQNLSASRPQDRQFILSSKKLLLSDSGFYLCAWSRGIRNEQFFGPGTRLTVL.

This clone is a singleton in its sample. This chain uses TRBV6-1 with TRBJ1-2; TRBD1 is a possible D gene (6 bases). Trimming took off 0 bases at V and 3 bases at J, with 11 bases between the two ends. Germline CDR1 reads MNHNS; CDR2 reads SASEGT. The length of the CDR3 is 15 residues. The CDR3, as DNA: TGTGCCAGCAGTGAAGCGAAGGGGGTCTACTATGGCTACACCTTC. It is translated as CASSEAKGVYYGYTF.

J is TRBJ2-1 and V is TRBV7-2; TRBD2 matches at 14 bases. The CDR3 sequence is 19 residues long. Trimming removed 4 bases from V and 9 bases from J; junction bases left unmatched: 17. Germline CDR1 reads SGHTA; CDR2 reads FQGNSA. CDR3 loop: CASSSKTGLAGAPRSEQFF. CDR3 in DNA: TGTGCCAGCAGCTCTAAAACGGGACTAGCGGGGGCCCCCCGTTCTGAGCAGTTCTTC.

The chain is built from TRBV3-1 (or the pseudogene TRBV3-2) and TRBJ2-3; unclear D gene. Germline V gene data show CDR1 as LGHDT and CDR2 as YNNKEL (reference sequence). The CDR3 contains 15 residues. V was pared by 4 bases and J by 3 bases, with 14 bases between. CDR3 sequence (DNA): TGTGCCAGCAGCCCGGCATCGCGAGGAACAGATACGCAGTATTTT. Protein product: CASSPASRGTDTQYF.

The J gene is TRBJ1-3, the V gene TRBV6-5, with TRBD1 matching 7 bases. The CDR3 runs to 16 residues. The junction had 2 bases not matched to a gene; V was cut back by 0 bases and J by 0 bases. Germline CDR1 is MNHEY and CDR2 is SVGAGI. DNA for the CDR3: TGTGCCAGCAGTTACTCGGGACAGATCTCTGGAAACACCATATATTTT. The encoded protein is CASSYSGQISGNTIYF.

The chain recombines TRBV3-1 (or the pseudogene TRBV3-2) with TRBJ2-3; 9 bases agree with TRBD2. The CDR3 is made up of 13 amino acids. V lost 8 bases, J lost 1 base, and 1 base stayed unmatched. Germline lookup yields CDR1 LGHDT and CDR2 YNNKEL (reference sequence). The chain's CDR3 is CASASGGTDTQYF. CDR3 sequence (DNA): TGTGCCAGCGCTAGCGGGGGCACAGATACGCAGTATTTT.

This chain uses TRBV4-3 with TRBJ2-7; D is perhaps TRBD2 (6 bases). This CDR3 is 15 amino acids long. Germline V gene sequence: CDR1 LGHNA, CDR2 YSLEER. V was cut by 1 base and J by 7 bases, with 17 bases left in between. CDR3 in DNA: TGCGCCAGCAGCCAAGCGGTAGCGGTTGCGTGGGAGCAGTACTTC. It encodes CASSQAVAVAWEQYF.

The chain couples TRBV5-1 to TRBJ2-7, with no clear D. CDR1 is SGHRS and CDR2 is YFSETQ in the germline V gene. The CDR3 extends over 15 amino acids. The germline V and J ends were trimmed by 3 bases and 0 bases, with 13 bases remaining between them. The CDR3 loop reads CASSSPERASYEQYF. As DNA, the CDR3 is TGCGCCAGCAGCTCGCCCGAAAGGGCCTCCTACGAGCAGTACTTC.